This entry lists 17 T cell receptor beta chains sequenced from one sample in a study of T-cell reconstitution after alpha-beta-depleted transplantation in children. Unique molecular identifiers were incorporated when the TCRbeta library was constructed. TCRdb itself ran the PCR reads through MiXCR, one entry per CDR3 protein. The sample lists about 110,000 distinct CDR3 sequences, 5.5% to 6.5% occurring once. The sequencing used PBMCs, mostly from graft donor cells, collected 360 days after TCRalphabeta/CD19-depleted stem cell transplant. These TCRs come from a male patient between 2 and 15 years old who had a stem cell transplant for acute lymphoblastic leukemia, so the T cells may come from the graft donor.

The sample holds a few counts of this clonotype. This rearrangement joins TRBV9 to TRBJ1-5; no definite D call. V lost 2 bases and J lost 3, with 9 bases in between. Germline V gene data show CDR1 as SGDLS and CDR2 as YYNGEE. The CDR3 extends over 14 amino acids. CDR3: CASSVSSVNQPQHF. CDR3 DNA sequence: TGTGCCAGCAGCGTTTCCAGCGTCAATCAGCCCCAGCATTTT.

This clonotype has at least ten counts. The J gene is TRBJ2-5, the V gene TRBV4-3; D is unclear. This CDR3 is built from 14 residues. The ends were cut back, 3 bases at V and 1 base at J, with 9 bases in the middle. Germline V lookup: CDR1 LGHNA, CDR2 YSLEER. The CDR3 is CASSHFGSQETQYF. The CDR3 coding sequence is TGCGCCAGCAGCCACTTCGGCAGCCAAGAGACCCAGTACTTC.

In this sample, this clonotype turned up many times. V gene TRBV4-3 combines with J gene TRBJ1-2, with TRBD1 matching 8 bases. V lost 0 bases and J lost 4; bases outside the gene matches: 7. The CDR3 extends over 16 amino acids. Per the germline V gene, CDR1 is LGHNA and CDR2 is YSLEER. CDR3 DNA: TGCGCCAGCAGCCAAGATCGCCAGGGGGCAATCTATGGCTACACCTTC. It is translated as CASSQDRQGAIYGYTF.

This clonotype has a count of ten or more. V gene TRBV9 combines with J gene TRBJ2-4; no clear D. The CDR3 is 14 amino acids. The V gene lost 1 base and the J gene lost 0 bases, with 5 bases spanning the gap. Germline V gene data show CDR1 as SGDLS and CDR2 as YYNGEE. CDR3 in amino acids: CASSVSLAKNIQYF. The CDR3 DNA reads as TGTGCCAGCAGCGTAAGTCTAGCCAAAAACATTCAGTACTTC.

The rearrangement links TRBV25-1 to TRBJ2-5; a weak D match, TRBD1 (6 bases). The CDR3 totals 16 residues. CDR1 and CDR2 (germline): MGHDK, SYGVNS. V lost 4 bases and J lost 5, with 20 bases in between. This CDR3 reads CASSALGPGEMETQYF. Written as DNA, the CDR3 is TGTGCCAGCAGTGCCCTGGGGCCAGGGGAGATGGAGACCCAGTACTTC.

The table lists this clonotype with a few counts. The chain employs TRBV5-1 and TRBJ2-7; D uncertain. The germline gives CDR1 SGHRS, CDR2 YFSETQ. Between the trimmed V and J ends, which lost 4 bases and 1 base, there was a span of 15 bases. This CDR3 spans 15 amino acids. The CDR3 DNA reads TGCGCCAGCAGCCCGCTAACCGCAGCTTCCTACGAGCAGTACTTC. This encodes CASSPLTAASYEQYF.

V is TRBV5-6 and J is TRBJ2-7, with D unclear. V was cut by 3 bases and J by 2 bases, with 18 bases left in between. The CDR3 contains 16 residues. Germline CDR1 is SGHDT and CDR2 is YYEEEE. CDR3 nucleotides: TGTGCCAGCAGCTCCCTTCTCTGGACCGATACCTACGAGCAGTACTTC. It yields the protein CASSSLLWTDTYEQYF.

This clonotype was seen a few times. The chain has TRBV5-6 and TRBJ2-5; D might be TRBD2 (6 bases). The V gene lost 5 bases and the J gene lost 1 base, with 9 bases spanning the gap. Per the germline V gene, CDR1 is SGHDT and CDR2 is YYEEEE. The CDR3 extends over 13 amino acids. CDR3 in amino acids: CASSLLAQETQYF. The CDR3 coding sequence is TGTGCCAGCAGTCTACTAGCCCAAGAGACCCAGTACTTC.

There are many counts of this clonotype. The CDR3 loop is CSAYTGERYEQYF. The CDR3 DNA sequence: TGCAGTGCCTATACAGGGGAAAGGTACGAGCAGTACTTC. The chain links TRBV20-1 to TRBJ2-7; 7 nucleotides align to TRBD1. J was trimmed by 4 bases and V by 6 bases; bases with no gene match: 9. Germline V gene sequence: CDR1 DFQATT, CDR2 SNEGSKA (reference sequence). CDR3 size: 13 residues.

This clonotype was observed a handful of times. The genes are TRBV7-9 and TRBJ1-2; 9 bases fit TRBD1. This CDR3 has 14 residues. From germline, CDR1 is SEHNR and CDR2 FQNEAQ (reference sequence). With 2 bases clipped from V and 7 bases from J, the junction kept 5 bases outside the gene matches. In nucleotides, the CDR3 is TGTGCCAGCAGCTTACATGGGACAGGGTCTGGCTACACCTTC. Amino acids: CASSLHGTGSGYTF.

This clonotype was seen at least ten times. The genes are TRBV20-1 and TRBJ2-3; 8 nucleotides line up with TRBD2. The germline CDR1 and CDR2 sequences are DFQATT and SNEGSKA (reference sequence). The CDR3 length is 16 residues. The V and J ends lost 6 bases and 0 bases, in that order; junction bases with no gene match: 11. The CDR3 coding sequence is TGCAGTGCCAAGGGGAGATTAGCGGGGAGCACAGATACGCAGTATTTT. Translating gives CSAKGRLAGSTDTQYF.

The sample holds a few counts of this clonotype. DNA for the CDR3: TGTGCCAGCAGCTTAGTACGGCAGGGGGATGAAAAACTGTTTTTT. Translating it yields CASSLVRQGDEKLFF. The chain couples TRBV7-6 to TRBJ1-4, with TRBD1 matching over 7 bases. V shed 1 base, J shed 6 bases, and the junction held 5 bases outside the gene matches. The CDR3 loop spans 15 amino acids. The germline V gene encodes CDR1 SGHVS and CDR2 FNYEAQ.

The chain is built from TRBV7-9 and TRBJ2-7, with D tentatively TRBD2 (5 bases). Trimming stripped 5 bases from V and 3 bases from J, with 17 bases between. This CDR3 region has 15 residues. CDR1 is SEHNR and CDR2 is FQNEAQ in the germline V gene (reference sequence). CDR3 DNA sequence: TGTGCCAGCAGCCCGCGGACTCGTTCCCACTACGAGCAGTACTTC. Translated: CASSPRTRSHYEQYF.

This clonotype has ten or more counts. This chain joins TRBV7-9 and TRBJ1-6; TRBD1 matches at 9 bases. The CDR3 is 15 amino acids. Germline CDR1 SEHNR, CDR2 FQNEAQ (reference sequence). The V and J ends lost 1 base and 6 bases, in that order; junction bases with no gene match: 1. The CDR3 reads CASSLGTGVNSPLHF. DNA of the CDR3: TGTGCCAGCAGCTTAGGGACAGGGGTTAATTCACCCCTCCACTTT.

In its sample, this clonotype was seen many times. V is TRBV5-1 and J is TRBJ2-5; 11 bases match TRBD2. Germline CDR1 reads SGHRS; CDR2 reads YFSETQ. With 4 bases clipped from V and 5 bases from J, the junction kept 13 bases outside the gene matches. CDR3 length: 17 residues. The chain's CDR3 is CASSRYKTSGSQETQYF. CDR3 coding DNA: TGCGCCAGCAGCCGCTACAAAACTAGCGGGAGCCAGGAGACCCAGTACTTC.

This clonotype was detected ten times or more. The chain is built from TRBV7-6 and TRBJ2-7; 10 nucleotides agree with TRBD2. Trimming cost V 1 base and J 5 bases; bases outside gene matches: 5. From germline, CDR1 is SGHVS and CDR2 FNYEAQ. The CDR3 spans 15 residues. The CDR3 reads CASSLVAGGGNEQYF. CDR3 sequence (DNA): TGTGCCAGCAGCTTAGTAGCGGGAGGAGGTAACGAGCAGTACTTC.

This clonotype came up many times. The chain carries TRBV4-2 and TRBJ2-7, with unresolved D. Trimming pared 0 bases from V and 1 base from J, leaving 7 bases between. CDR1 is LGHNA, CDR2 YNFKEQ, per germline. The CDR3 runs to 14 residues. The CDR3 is CASSQERGSYEQYF. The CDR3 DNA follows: TGTGCCAGCAGCCAAGAGCGTGGGTCCTACGAGCAGTACTTC.